The clone carrying this TCR beta chain was found many times. What it recognizes is unknown. This sample is drawn from a study of metastatic and nonmetastatic thyroid tumors. As for the study in general: Peripheral blood and tumor or nodule samples from malignant and benign thyroid patients were compared. Study outcomes and limitations: Reported TCR beta diversity, measured in blood and tumor, was significantly higher for malignant thyroid tumors than for benign nodules.

As originally analysed: Clinicopathological groups of papillary thyroid cancer showed CDR3 differences that were used to build a distant-metastasis classifier. TCRdb re-called the PCR reads via MiXCR. In this record, the V and J calls reflect TCRdb's handling and not the investigators' own analysis. This table holds approximately 86,000 clones, 12% found once. Thyroid surgery was preceded by no treatment in any patient. Sequenced material: tumor tissue. The clonotype was recovered from a female donor with papillary thyroid cancer or a benign thyroid nodule (not recorded which). Some clones in this sample may be carry-over from other donors' samples.

Written as DNA, the CDR3 is TGTGCCAGCTCACCCCTCCCCGTAGGGAGTGCGAATGAGCAGTTCTTC. This codes for CASSPLPVGSANEQFF. The V gene is TRBV18, the J gene TRBJ2-1, with D tentatively TRBD2 (5 bases). CDR1 and CDR2 (germline): KGHSH, LQKENI. Trimming took off 3 bases at V and 7 bases at J, with 19 bases between the two ends. This CDR3 contains 16 residues.